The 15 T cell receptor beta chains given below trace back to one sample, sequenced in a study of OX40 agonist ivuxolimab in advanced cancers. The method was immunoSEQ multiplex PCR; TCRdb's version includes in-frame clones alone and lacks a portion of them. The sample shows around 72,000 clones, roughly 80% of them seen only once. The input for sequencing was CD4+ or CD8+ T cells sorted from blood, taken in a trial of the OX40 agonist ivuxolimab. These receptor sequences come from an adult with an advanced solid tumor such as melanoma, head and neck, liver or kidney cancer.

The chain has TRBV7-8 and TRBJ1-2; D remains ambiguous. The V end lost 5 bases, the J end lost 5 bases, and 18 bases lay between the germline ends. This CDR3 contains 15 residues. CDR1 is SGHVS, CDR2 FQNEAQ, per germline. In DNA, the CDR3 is TGTGCCAGCAGCCCAAGGATAACCTTAGGATATGGCTACACCTTC. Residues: CASSPRITLGYGYTF.

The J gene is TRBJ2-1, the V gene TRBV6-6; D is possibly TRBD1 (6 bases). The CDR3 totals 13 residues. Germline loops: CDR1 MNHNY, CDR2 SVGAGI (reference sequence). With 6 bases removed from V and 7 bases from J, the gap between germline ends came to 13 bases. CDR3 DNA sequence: TGTGCCAGCAGAAGGCAGGGGAGTAATGAGCAGTTCTTC. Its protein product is CASRRQGSNEQFF.

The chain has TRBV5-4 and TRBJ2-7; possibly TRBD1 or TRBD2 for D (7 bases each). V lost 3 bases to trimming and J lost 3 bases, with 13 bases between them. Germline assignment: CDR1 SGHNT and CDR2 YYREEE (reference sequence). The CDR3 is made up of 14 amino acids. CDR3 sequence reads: CASSSGQRDYEQYF. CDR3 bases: TGTGCCAGCAGCTCGGGACAGCGGGACTACGAGCAGTACTTC. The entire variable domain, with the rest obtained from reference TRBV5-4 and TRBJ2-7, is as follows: ETGVTQSPTHLIKTRGQQVTLRCSSQSGHNTVSWYQQALGQGPQFIFQYYREEENGRGNFPPRFSGLQFPNYSSELNVNALELDDSALYLCASSSGQRDYEQYFGPGTRLTVT.

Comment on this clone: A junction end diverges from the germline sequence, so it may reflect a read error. This CDR3 reads CASSFSPHTDTQYF. In DNA form, the CDR3 reads TGTGCTAGCAGCTTCTCACCCCACACAGATACGCAGTATTTT. V usage is TRBV7-7 and J usage is TRBJ2-3; D not certain. The CDR3 is made up of 14 amino acids. Germline V gene data show CDR1 as SSHAT and CDR2 as FNYEAQ (reference sequence).

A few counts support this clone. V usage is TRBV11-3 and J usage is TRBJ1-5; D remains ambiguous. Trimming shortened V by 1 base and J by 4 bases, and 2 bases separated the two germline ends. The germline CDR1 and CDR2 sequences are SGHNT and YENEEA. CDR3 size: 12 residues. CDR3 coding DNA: TGTGCCAGCAGCTTAGGGAATCAGCCCCAGCATTTT. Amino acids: CASSLGNQPQHF.

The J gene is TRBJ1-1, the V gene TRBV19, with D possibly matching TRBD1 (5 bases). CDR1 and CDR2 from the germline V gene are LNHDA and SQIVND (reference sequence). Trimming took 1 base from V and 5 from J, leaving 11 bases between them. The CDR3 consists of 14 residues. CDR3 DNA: TGTGCCAGTAGTATAGGTCCAGGGAGGACTGAAGCTTTCTTT. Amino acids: CASSIGPGRTEAFF.

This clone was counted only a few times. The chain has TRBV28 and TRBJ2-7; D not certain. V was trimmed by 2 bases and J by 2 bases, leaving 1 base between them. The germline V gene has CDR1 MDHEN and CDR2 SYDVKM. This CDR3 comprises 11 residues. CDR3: CASSLAYEQYF. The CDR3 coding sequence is TGTGCCAGCAGTTTAGCCTACGAGCAGTACTTC.

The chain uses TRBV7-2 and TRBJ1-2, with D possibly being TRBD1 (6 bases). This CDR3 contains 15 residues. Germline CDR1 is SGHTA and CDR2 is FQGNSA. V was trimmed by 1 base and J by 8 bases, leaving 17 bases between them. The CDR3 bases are TGTGCCAGCAGCTTAGGGGGGGGCCCGTTCGAAGGCTACACCTTC. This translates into CASSLGGGPFEGYTF. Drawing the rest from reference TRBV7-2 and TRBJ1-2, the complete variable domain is GAGVSQSPSNKVTEKGKDVELRCDPISGHTALYWYRQSLGQGLEFLIYFQGNSAPDKSGLPSDRFSAERTGGSVSTLTIQRTQQEDSAVYLCASSLGGGPFEGYTFGSGTRLTVV.

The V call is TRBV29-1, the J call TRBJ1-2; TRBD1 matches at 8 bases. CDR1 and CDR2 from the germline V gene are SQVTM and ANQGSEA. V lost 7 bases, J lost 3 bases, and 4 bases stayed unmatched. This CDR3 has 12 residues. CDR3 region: CSGGDRYYGYTF. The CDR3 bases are TGCAGCGGGGGGGACAGGTACTATGGCTACACCTTC.

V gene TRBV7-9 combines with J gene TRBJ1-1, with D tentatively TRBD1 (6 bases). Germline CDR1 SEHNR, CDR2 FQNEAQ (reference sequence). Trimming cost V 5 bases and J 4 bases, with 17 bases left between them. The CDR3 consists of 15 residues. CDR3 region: CASSKPSRGFTEAFF. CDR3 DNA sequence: TGTGCCAGCAGCAAACCGTCTAGGGGGTTCACTGAAGCTTTCTTT.

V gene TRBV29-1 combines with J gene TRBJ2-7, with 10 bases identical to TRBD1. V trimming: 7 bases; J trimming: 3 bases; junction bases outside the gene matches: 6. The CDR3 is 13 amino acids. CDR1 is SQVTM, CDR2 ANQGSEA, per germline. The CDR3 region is CSAEGTGDYEQYF. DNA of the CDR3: TGCAGCGCCGAGGGGACAGGGGACTACGAGCAGTACTTC.

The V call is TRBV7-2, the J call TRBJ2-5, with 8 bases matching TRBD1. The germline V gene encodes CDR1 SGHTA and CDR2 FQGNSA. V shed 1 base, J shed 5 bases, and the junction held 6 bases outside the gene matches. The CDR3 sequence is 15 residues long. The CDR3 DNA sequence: TGTGCCAGCAGCTTAGTATCAGGGGGCAGGGAGACCCAGTACTTC. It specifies CASSLVSGGRETQYF.

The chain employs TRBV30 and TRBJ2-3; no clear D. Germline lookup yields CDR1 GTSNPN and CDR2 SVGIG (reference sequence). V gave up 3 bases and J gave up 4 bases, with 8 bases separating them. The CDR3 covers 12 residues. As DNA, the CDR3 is TGTGCCTGGAGCTCCACGGCAGATACGCAGTATTTT. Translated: CAWSSTADTQYF.

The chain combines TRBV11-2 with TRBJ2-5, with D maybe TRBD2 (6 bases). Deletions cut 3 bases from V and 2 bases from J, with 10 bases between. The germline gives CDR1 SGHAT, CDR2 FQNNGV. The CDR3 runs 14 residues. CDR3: CASSFQGGQETQYF. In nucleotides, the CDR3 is TGTGCCAGCAGCTTCCAGGGAGGACAAGAGACCCAGTACTTC.

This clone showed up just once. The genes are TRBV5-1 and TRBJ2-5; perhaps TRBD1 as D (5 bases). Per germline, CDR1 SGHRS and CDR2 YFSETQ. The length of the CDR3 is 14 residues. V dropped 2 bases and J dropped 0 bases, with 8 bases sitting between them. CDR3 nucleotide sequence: TGCGCCAGCAGCTTTGGACAAGACCAAGAGACCCAGTACTTC. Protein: CASSFGQDQETQYF.